The clone carrying this T cell receptor beta chain has more than one count but fewer than ten. The antigen is unknown. TCRdb re-analysed the 5' RACE reads in MiXCR, keeping a single row per CDR3 protein. This table holds some 240,000 distinct CDR3 sequences, 18% found once. The sample originates from a study of CD8 T cells in ankylosing spondylitis. In germline, CDR1 is MGHDK, CDR2 SYGVNS. CDR3 size: 14 residues. Between the trimmed V and J ends, which lost 5 bases and 4 bases, there was a span of 12 bases. Findings of the study overall: Disease-linked clones reportedly showed significant enrichment in matched ankylosing spondylitis synovial fluid.

This receptor was identified in a male donor with ankylosing spondylitis or in good health (not recorded which). This chain uses TRBV25-1 with TRBJ2-1; D is unclear. The source material was blood, either unsorted or a sorted T cell fraction (not recorded which). The CDR3 DNA reads as TGTGCCAGCAGTCCTTCGGGCAATTACAATGAGCAGTTCTTC. Its translation is CASSPSGNYNEQFF.